This entry lists 19 T cell receptor beta chains sequenced from one sample in a study of shared clonotypes between healthy human individuals. TCRdb's table, derived via immunoSEQ multiplex PCR, lists solely in-frame clones and lacks some. The sample holds almost 750,000 clones, over 60% seen once. Source material: memory CD4+ T cells sorted from blood. As for subset: CD45RA-negative fraction. The receptors were gathered from a woman aged 30 to 39 in good health.

V gene TRBV19 combines with J gene TRBJ2-7; 10 nucleotides align to TRBD2. The CDR3 spans 17 residues. Trimming took 5 bases from V and 0 from J; bases not matched to a gene: 10. Germline values: CDR1 LNHDA, CDR2 SQIVND (reference sequence). CDR3 DNA: TGTGCCAGTAGTGCCCTAGGACTAGCGGCGAGCTCCTACGAGCAGTACTTC. Translation: CASSALGLAASSYEQYF. The full variable domain, completed using reference TRBV19 and TRBJ2-7, is DGGITQSPKYLFRKEGQNVTLSCEQNLNHDAMYWYRQDPGQGLRLIYYSQIVNDFQKGDIAEGYSVSREKKESFPLTVTSAQKNPTAFYLCASSALGLAASSYEQYFGPGTRLTVT.

This clone has only a few counts. The V call is TRBV2, the J call TRBJ1-5, with 8 bases fitting TRBD1. V shed 6 bases and J 3 bases; nucleotides not matched to a gene: 7. Germline-derived CDR1 and CDR2 are SNHLY and FYNNEI. This CDR3 has 15 amino acids. The CDR3, as DNA: TGTGCCAGCAGCAGAGGACAGGGCCTCAATCAGCCCCAGCATTTT. Translation gives CASSRGQGLNQPQHF.

The chain uses TRBV27 and TRBJ2-2, with D possibly TRBD2 on 6 matching bases. Germline lookup yields CDR1 MNHEY and CDR2 SMNVEV (reference sequence). This CDR3 is 15 amino acids long. Trimming cost V 3 bases and J 1 base, with 9 bases left between them. The CDR3 nucleotides read TGTGCCAGCAGTTTTGGGGGGAGGAACACCGGGGAGCTGTTTTTT. It specifies CASSFGGRNTGELFF.

The chain employs TRBV7-9 and TRBJ2-1; D is unresolved. The CDR3 is 13 residues long. V was shortened by 5 bases and J by 7 bases, with 12 bases between the two germline ends. Per the germline V gene, CDR1 is SEHNR and CDR2 is FQNEAQ (reference sequence). The chain's CDR3 is CASSPTWANEQFF. The CDR3 nucleotides read TGTGCCAGCAGCCCGACCTGGGCGAATGAGCAGTTCTTC.

This clone was seen a handful of times. Other DNA sequences of this sample code for an identical CDR3. DNA of the CDR3: TGTGCCAGCAGTGTGGGCCCGAACACTGAAGCTTTCTTT. Translation: CASSVGPNTEAFF. The J gene is TRBJ1-1, the V gene TRBV6-4; no firm D call. The CDR3 is 13 amino acids. CDR1 and CDR2 from the germline V gene are MRHNA and SNTAGT. Trimming removed 4 bases at V and 1 base at J, with 7 bases between.

This chain connects TRBV6-6 to TRBJ1-1; perhaps TRBD1 as D (5 bases). The germline V gene has CDR1 MNHNY and CDR2 SVGAGI (reference sequence). The V end was cut by 6 bases, the J end by 7 bases, with 15 bases between. CDR3 length equals 13 residues. DNA for the CDR3: TGTGCCAGCAGGAGCCAGGGCCGCGGTGAAGCTTTCTTT. Translation gives CASRSQGRGEAFF.

The chain is built from TRBV6-5 and TRBJ2-1, with TRBD2 identical over 8 bases. Germline V gene data show CDR1 as MNHEY and CDR2 as SVGAGI. Trimming cost V 6 bases and J 6 bases; bases outside gene matches: 7. The CDR3 is made up of 14 amino acids. CDR3: CASSGTRGGNEQFF. DNA of the CDR3: TGTGCCAGCAGCGGGACTAGGGGAGGCAATGAGCAGTTCTTC.

The V and J genes are TRBV5-1 and TRBJ1-2; perhaps TRBD1 as D (6 bases). The CDR3 is 14 residues long. Germline V CDR1 and CDR2: SGHRS, YFSETQ. V dropped 4 bases and J dropped 3 bases, with 13 bases sitting between them. The DNA for the CDR3 is TGCGCCAGCAGCCCCCTCGGACAGCACTATGGCTACACCTTC. This codes for CASSPLGQHYGYTF.

The V gene is TRBV5-1, the J gene TRBJ2-3; a weak D match, TRBD1 (6 bases). Germline V lookup: CDR1 SGHRS, CDR2 YFSETQ. The CDR3 has 16 amino acids. Trimming cost V 0 bases and J 3 bases, with 14 bases left between them. The DNA of the CDR3 is TGCGCCAGCAGCTTGGGACAGGTTGTAAAGACAGATACGCAGTATTTT. Its translation is CASSLGQVVKTDTQYF.

The CDR3, as DNA: TGTGCCAGCAGGCGGGCGGAAGTCAATCAGCCCCAGCATTTT. Protein sequence: CASRRAEVNQPQHF. The V gene is TRBV6-1, the J gene TRBJ1-5; D remains unclear. V was cut by 6 bases and J by 3 bases, with 12 bases left in between. Per the germline V gene, CDR1 is MNHNS and CDR2 is SASEGT. This CDR3 comprises 14 residues.

This chain connects TRBV28 to TRBJ2-5, with 9 bases matching TRBD2. This CDR3 is 18 amino acids long. The germline CDR1 and CDR2 sequences are MDHEN and SYDVKM. V shed 0 bases and J 4 bases; nucleotides not matched to a gene: 12. The CDR3 DNA reads TGTGCCAGCAGTTTATGGGGTGGTGGCGGGAGGGCCCGAGAGACCCAGTACTTC. The encoded protein is CASSLWGGGGRARETQYF.

The chain is built from TRBV7-6 and TRBJ2-7; D gene uncertain. Trimming stripped 5 bases from V and 1 base from J, with 24 bases between. This CDR3 is built from 18 residues. The germline V gene has CDR1 SGHVS and CDR2 FNYEAQ. The CDR3 DNA is TGTGCCAGCAGCCCTAATCTGGGCAAGGCTTTGAAATCCTACGAGCAGTACTTC. It encodes CASSPNLGKALKSYEQYF.

The J gene is TRBJ2-2, the V gene TRBV9; D gene uncertain. The V and J ends lost 2 bases and 5 bases respectively, with 19 bases between them. This CDR3 is 17 amino acids long. From germline, CDR1 is SGDLS and CDR2 YYNGEE. Written as DNA, the CDR3 is TGTGCCAGCAGCGTCCAAATCCACAGTGGTGGTACCGGGGAGCTGTTTTTT. Residues: CASSVQIHSGGTGELFF.

This chain uses TRBV18 with TRBJ1-2; D perhaps matches TRBD1 (5 bases). The CDR3 spans 14 residues. V lost 4 bases to trimming and J lost 8 bases, with 17 bases between them. In germline, CDR1 is KGHSH, CDR2 LQKENI. The CDR3 DNA sequence: TGTGCCAGCTCACAGACAGCAGAGACTTACGGCTACACCTTC. Translation: CASSQTAETYGYTF.

The genes are TRBV5-1 and TRBJ1-1; D not resolved. This CDR3 is built from 15 residues. Germline V lookup: CDR1 SGHRS, CDR2 YFSETQ. The germline V and J ends were trimmed by 1 base and 2 bases, with 12 bases remaining between them. The DNA for the CDR3 is TGCGCCAGCAGCTTGCTCGCCGGGGTTAACACTGAAGCTTTCTTT. It codes for CASSLLAGVNTEAFF.

This rearrangement joins TRBV15 to TRBJ1-1; 9 nucleotides align to TRBD1. V lost 5 bases to trimming and J lost 5 bases; unmatched junction nucleotides: 6. Germline CDR1 LNHNV, CDR2 YYDKDF (reference sequence). The CDR3 totals 14 residues. The CDR3 region is CATSWMTGGTEAFF. CDR3 in DNA: TGTGCCACCAGCTGGATGACAGGGGGAACTGAAGCTTTCTTT. The variable domain in full, with the rest retrieved from reference TRBV15 and TRBJ1-1, is DAMVIQNPRYQVTQFGKPVTLSCSQTLNHNVMYWYQQKSSQAPKLLFHYYDKDFNNEADTPDNFQSRRPNTSFCFLDIRSPGLGDTAMYLCATSWMTGGTEAFFGQGTRLTVV.

The rearrangement joins TRBV5-4 to TRBJ2-2; D remains ambiguous. This CDR3 region has 14 residues. Germline V lookup: CDR1 SGHNT, CDR2 YYREEE (reference sequence). Trimming took off 4 bases at V and 1 base at J, with 8 bases between the two ends. The CDR3 DNA reads TGTGCCAGCAGCCCCAGCTTGAACACCGGGGAGCTGTTTTTT. This codes for CASSPSLNTGELFF.

The chain links TRBV6-5 to TRBJ1-3; possible D gene TRBD1, 6 bases. Trimming stripped 6 bases from V and 4 bases from J, with 13 bases between. CDR1 is MNHEY and CDR2 is SVGAGI in the germline V gene. This CDR3 contains 14 residues. As DNA, the CDR3 is TGTGCCAGCAGGCAGACAGGCGCGGGAAACACCATATATTTT. Translating gives CASRQTGAGNTIYF.

This chain uses TRBV5-3 with TRBJ1-5; no reliable D call. TRBV5-3 is assigned to the ORF class and has an uncertain function. The CDR3 has 13 amino acids. Trimming shortened V by 5 bases and J by 3 bases, and 9 bases separated the two germline ends. The CDR3 here is CARRAADNQPQHF. The CDR3 bases are TGTGCCAGAAGGGCGGCCGACAATCAGCCCCAGCATTTT.